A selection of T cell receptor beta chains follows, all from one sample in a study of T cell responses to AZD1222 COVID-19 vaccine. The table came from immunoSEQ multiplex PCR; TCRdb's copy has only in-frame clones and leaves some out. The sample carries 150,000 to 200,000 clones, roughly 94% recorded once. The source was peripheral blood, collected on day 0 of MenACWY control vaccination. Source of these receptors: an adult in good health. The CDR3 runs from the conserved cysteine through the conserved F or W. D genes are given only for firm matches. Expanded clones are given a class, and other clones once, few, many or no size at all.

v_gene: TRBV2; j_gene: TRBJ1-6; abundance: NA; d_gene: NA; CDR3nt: TGTGCCAGCAGTGAGAGGGGATGGGGAAATTCACCCCTCCACTTT; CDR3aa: CASSERGWGNSPLHF
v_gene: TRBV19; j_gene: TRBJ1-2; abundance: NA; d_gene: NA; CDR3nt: TGTGCCAGTAGTAGGGACAAGGGGCAATATGGCTACACCTTC; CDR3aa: CASSRDKGQYGYTF
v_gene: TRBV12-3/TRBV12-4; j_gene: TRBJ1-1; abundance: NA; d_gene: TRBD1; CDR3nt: TGTGCCAGCAGCAGGGACAGTAACACTGAAGCTTTCTTT; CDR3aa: CASSRDSNTEAFF
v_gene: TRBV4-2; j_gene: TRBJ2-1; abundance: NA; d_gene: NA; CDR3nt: TGTGCCAGCACTTCTAGGGCGTATGAGCAGTTCTTC; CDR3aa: CASTSRAYEQFF
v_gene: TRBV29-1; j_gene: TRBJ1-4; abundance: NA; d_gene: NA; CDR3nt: TGCAGCGTTCGTGGGGGTGGTTTGGAAAAACTGTTTTTT; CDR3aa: CSVRGGGLEKLFF
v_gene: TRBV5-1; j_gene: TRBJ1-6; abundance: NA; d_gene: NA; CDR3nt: TGCGCCAGCAGCTTGGGTCGGATTGGTAATTCACCCCTCCACTTT; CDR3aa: CASSLGRIGNSPLHF
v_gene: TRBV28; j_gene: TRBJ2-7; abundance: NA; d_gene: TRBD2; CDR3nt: TGTGCCAGCAGCGTAACGGGAGGGCTTTACGAGCAGTACTTC; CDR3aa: CASSVTGGLYEQYF
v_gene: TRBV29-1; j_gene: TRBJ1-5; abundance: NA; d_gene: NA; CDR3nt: TGCAGCGGTGGGGGTCCGGGGCCCCAGCATTTT; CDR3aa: CSGGGPGPQHF
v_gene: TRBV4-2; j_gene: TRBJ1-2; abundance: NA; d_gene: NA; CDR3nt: TGTGCCAGCAGCCAAGATCAGGGGCAGACTTATGGCTACACCTTC; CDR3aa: CASSQDQGQTYGYTF
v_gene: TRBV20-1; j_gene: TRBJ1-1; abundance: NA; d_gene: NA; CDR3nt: TGCAGTGCTAGTGGAGGGCTGGGGACTGAAGCTTTCTTT; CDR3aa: CSASGGLGTEAFF
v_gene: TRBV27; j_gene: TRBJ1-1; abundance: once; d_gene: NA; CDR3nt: TGTGCCAGCAGTGGGCGGGTGAACACTGAAGCTTTCTTT; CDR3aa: CASSGRVNTEAFF
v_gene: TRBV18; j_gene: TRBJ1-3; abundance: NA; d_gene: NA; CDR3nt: TGTGCCAGCTTCGGAATCTCTGGAAACACCATATATTTT; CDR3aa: CASFGISGNTIYF
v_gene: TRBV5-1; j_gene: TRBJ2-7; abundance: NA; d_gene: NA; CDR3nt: TGCGCCAGCAGCTCCTCCTCCTACGAGCAGTACTTC; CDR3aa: CASSSSSYEQYF
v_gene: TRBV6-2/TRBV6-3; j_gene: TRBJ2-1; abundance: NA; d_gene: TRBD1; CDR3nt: TGTGCCAGCAGTCGAGGACAGGGAAGGGAACAGTTCTTC; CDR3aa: CASSRGQGREQFF
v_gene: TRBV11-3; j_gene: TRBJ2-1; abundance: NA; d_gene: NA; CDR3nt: TGTGCCAGCAGCTTATACACTCCAATTTTATACAATGAGCAGTTCTTC; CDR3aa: CASSLYTPILYNEQFF
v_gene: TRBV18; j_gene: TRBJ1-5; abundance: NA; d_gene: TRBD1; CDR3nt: TGTGCCAGCTCCCGGGACAGATTAAATCAGCCCCAGCATTTT; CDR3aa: CASSRDRLNQPQHF
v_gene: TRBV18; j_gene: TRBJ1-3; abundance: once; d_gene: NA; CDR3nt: TGTGCCAGCTTACCCCGCTCCGGCTCTGGAAACACCATATATTTT; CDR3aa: CASLPRSGSGNTIYF
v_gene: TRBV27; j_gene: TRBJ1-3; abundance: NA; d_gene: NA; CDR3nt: TGTGCCAACCCCCTCAGGGTCGGCTCTGGAAACACCATATATTTT; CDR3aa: CANPLRVGSGNTIYF
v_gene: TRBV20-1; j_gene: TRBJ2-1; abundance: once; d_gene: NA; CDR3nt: TGCAGTGCCGGCCGGTGGAATGAGCAGTTCTTC; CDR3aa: CSAGRWNEQFF
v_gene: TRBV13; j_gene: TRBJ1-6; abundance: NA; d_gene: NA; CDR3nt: TGTGCCAGCAGCTTAAACCGGATTAATTCACCCCTCCACTTT; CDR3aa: CASSLNRINSPLHF
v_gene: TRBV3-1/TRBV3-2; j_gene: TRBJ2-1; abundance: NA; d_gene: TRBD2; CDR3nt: TGTGCCAGCAGCCAAGATAGCGGGAGGGCGGGTGAGCAGTTCTTC; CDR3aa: CASSQDSGRAGEQFF
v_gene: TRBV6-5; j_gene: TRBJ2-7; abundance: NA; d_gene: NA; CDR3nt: TGTGCCAGCAGTTACGGCCCGACCTACGAGCAGTACTTC; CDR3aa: CASSYGPTYEQYF
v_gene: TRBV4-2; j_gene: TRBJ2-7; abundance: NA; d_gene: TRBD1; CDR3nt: TGTGCCAGCAGCCAAGTAGGGACAGGGGTTGACGAGCAGTACTTC; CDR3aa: CASSQVGTGVDEQYF
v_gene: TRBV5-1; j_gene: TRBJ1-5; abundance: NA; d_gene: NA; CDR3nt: TGCGCCAGCAGCTTGGCAGGGGGCAATCAGCCCCAGCATTTT; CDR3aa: CASSLAGGNQPQHF
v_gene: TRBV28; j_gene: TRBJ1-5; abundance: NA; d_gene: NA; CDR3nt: TGTGCCAGCAGGAAACAGGGTGCGGGCAGCAATCAGCCCCAGCATTTT; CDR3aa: CASRKQGAGSNQPQHF
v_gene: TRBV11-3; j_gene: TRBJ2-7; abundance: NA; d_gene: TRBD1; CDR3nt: TGTGCCAGCAGCGTATGGACAGGGGGCTCCTACGAGCAGTACTTC; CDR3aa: CASSVWTGGSYEQYF
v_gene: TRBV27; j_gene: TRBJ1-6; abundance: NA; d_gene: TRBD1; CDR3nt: TGTGCCAGTGCCACAGGGACAGGGTATAATTCACCCCTCCACTTT; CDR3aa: CASATGTGYNSPLHF
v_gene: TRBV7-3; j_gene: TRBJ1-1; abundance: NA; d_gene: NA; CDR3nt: TGTGCCAGCAGCCTCACCGGGACTTCGAACACTGAAGCTTTCTTT; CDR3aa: CASSLTGTSNTEAFF
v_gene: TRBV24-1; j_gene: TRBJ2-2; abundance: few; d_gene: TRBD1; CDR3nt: TGTGCCACCAGTGAAGGACAGGGGGCGAACACCGGGGAGCTGTTTTTT; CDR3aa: CATSEGQGANTGELFF
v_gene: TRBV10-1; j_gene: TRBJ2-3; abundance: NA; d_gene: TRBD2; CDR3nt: TGCGCCAGCACCCCAGCGGGAGTCACAGATACGCAGTATTTT; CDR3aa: CASTPAGVTDTQYF
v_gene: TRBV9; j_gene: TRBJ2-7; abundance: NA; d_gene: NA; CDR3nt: TGTGCCAGCAGCGCGGGGACGGTGCGGGACGAGCAGTACTTC; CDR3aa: CASSAGTVRDEQYF
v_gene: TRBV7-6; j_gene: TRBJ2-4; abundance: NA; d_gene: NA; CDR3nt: TGTGCCAGCAGCTTAGGAATGGGTGACATTCAGTACTTC; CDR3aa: CASSLGMGDIQYF
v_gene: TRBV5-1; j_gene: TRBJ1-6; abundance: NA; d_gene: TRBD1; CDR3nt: TGCGCCAGCAGCGAACCACAGGGGGAAGGCTCACCCCTCCACTTT; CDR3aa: CASSEPQGEGSPLHF
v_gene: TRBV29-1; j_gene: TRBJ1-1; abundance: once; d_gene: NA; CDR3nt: TGCAGCGTGGCCCAAGGAGGGAACACTGAAGCTTTCTTT; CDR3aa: CSVAQGGNTEAFF
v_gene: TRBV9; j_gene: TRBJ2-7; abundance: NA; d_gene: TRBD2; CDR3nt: TGTGCCAGCAGCGTCTTAGCGGGAGGGCCGGGAATCGAGCAGTACTTC; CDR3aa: CASSVLAGGPGIEQYF
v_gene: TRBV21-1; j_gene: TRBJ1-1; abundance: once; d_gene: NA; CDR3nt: TGTGCCAGCAGCCCGGGGACAGATTTGAACACTGAAGCTTTCTTT; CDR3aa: CASSPGTDLNTEAFF
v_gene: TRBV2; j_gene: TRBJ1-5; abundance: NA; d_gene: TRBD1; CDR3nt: TGTGCCAGCAGGAGACAGGGTGGCGGTCAGCCCCAGCATTTT; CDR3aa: CASRRQGGGQPQHF
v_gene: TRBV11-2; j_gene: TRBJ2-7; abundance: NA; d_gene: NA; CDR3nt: TGTGCCAGCAGCTTGGTCTACGAGCAGTACTTC; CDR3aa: CASSLVYEQYF
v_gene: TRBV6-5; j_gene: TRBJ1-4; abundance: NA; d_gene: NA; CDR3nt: TGTGCCAGCAGCCCGGGGGAATCAGGATATGAAAAACTGTTTTTT; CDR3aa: CASSPGESGYEKLFF
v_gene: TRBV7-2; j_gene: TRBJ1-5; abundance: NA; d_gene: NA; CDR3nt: TGTGCCAGCAGCCCAAGACAGTATAGCAATCAGCCCCAGCATTTT; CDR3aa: CASSPRQYSNQPQHF
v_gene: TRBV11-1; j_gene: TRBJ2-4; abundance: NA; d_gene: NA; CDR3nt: TGTGCCAGCAGCTTAGGTGTGGCCAAAAACATTCAGTACTTC; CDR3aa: CASSLGVAKNIQYF
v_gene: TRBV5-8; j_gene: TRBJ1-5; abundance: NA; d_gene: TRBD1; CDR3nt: TGTGCCAGCAGCTCCCAGGGGGGACATCAGCCCCAGCATTTT; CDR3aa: CASSSQGGHQPQHF
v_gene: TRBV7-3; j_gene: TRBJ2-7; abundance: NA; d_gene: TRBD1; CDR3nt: TGTGCCAGCAGCTTATTATCAAACAGGGGCGAGCAGTACTTC; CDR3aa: CASSLLSNRGEQYF
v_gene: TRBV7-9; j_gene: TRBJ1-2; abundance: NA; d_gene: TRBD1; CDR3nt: TGTGCCAGCAGCCCCCTAGGAGACGCGTCAGGGGGCCGCTACACCTTC; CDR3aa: CASSPLGDASGGRYTF
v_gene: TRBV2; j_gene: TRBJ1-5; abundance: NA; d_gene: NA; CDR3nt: TGTGCCAGCAGTGAAGACATGTGGGGGAATAGCAATCAGCCCCAGCATTTT; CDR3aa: CASSEDMWGNSNQPQHF
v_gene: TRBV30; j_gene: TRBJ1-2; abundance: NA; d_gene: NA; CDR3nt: TGTGCCTGGAGACCGGAGGACTATGGCTACACCTTC; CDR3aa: CAWRPEDYGYTF
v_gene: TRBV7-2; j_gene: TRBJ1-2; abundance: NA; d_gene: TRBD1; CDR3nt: TGTGCCAGCAGCTTAGATCAGATGGGACAGGGTAGCGGCTACACCTTC; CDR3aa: CASSLDQMGQGSGYTF
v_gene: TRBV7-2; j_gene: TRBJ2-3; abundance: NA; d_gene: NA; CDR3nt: TGTGCCAGCAGCTTAATTGGCGGGGCCACAGATACGCAGTATTTT; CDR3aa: CASSLIGGATDTQYF
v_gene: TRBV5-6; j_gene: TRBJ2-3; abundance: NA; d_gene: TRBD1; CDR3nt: TGTGCCAGTACAGGGGGCCGAACAGATACGCAGTATTTT; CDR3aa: CASTGGRTDTQYF
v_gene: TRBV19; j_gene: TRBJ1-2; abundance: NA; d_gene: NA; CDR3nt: TGTGCCAGTAGTATTTCTCCCCGACGCGACGGTTATGGCTACACCTTC; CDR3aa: CASSISPRRDGYGYTF
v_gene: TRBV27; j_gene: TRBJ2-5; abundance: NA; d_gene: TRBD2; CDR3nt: TGTGCCAGCAGACCACTCTCGGGGGGAGAGACCCAGTACTTC; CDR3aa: CASRPLSGGETQYF
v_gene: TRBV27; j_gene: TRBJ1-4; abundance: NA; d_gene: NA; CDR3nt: TGTGCCAGCAGTCCCCAGGACAGAGCTAATAACAAACTGTTTTTT; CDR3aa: CASSPQDRANNKLFF